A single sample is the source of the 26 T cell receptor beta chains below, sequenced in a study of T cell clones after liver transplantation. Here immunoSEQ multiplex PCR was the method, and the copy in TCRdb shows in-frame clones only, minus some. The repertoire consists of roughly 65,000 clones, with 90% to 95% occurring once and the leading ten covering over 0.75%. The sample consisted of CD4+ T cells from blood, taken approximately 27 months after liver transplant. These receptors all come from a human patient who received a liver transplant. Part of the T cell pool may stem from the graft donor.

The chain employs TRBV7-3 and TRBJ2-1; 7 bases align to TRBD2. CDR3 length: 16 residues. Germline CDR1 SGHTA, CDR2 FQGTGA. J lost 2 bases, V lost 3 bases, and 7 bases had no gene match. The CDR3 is CASSFPPGGTYNEQFF. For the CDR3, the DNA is TGTGCCAGCAGCTTCCCTCCGGGGGGAACCTACAATGAGCAGTTCTTC.

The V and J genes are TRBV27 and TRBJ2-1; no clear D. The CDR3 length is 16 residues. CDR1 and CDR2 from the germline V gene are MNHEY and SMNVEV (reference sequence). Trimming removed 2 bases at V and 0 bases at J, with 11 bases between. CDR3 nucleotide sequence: TGTGCCAGCAGTTTAAAAGGCGCGAGCTCCTACAATGAGCAGTTCTTC. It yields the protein CASSLKGASSYNEQFF.

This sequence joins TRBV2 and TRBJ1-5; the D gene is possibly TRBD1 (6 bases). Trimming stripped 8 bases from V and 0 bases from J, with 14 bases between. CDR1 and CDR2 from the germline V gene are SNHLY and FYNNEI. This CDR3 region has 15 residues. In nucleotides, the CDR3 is TGTGCCAGCGGGACACGGATTTATAGCAATCAGCCCCAGCATTTT. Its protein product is CASGTRIYSNQPQHF.

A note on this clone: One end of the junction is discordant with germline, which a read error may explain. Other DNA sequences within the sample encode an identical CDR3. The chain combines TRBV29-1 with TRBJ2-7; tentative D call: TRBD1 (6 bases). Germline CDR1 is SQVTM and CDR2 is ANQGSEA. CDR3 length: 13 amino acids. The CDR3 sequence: CSVEIQGRGEQYF. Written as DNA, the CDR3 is TGCAGCGTTGAAATACAGGGTAGAGGCGAGCAGTACTTT.

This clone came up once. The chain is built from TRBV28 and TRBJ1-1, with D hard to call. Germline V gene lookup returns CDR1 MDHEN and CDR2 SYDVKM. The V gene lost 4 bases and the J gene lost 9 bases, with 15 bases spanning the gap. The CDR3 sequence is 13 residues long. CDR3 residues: CASSYRGGLKAFF. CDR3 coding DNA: TGTGCCAGCAGTTATCGGGGAGGGTTGAAAGCTTTCTTT. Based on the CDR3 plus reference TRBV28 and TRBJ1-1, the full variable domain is DVKVTQSSRYLVKRTGEKVFLECVQDMDHENMFWYRQDPGLGLRLIYFSYDVKMKEKGDIPEGYSVSREKKERFSLILESASTNQTSMYLCASSYRGGLKAFFGQGTRLTVV.

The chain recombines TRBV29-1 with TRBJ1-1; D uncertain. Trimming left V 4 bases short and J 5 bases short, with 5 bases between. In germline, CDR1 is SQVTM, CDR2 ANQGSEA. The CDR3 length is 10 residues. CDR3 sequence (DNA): TGCAGCGTTGTGCTGACTGAAGCTTTCTTT. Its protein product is CSVVLTEAFF.

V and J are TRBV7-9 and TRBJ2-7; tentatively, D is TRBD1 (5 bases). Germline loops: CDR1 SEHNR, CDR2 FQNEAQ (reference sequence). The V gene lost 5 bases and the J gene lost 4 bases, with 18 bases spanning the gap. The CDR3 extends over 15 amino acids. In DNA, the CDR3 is TGTGCCAGCAGCCGTGGGGCAGCAGGCGTTTACGAGCAGTACTTC. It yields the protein CASSRGAAGVYEQYF.

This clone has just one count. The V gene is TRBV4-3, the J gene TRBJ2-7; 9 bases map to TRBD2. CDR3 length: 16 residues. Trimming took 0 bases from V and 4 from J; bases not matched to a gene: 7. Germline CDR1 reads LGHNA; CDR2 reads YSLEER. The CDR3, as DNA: TGCGCCAGCAGCCAAGATGACGCTAGCGGGGTGTACGAGCAGTACTTC. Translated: CASSQDDASGVYEQYF.

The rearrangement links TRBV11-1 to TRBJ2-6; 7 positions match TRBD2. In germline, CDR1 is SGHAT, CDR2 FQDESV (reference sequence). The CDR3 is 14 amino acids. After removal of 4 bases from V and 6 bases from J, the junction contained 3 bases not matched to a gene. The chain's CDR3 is CASSSGGSANVLTF. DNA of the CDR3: TGTGCCAGCAGCTCGGGAGGATCGGCCAACGTCCTGACTTTC.

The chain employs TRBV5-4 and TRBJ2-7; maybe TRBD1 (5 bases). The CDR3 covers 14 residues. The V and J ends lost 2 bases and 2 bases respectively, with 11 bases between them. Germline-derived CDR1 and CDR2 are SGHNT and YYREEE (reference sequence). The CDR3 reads CASSLPGQPYEQYF. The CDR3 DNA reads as TGTGCCAGCAGCTTACCAGGGCAGCCCTACGAGCAGTACTTC.

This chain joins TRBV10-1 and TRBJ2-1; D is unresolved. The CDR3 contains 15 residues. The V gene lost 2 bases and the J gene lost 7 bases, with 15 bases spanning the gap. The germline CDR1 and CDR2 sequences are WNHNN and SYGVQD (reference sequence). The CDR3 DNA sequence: TGCGCCAGCAGTGAGGGCGATAGCAATCCAAATGAGCAGTTCTTC. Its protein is CASSEGDSNPNEQFF.

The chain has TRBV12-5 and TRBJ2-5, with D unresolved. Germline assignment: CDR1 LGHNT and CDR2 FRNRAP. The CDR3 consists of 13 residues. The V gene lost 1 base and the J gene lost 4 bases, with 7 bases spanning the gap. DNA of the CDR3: TGTGCTAGTGGTTTGGCCCCCCGAGAGACCCAGTACTTC. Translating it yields CASGLAPRETQYF.

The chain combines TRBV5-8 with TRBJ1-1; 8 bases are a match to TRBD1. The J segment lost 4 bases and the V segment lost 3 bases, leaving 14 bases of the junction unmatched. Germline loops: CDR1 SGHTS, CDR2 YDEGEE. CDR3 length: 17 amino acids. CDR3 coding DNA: TGTGCCAGCAGCTCGCTGCGACAGGGGCGTAGGCCCACTGAAGCTTTCTTT. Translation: CASSSLRQGRRPTEAFF.

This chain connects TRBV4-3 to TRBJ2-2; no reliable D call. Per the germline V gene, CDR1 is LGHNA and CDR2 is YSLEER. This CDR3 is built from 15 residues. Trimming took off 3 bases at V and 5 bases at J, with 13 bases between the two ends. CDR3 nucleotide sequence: TGCGCCAGCAGCCAGGCTCCTCAGATGACCGGGGAGCTGTTTTTT. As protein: CASSQAPQMTGELFF.

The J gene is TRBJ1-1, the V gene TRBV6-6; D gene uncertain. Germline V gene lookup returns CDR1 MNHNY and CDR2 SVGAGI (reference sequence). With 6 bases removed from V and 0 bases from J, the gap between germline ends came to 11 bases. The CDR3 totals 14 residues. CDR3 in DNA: TGTGCCAGCAGCCCCGGGATACTGAACACTGAAGCTTTCTTT. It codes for CASSPGILNTEAFF.

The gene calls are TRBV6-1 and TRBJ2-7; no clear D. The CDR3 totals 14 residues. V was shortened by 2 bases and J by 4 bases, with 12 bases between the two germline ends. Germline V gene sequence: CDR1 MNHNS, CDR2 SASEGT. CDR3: CASSESQVLYEQYF. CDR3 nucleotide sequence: TGTGCCAGCAGTGAATCTCAGGTTCTATACGAGCAGTACTTC.

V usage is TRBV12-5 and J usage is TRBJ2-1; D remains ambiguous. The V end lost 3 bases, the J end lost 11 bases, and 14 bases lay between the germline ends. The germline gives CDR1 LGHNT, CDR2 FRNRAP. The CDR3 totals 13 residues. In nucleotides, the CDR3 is TGTGCTAGTGGTTTACTTATCCAAATGCAGCAGTTCTTC. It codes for CASGLLIQMQQFF.

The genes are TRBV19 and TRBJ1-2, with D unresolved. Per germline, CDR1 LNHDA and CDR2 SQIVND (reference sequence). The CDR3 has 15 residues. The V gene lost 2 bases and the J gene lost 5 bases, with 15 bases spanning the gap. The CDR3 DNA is TGTGCCAGTAGTATAAATGGAATAATCGAATATGGCTACACCTTC. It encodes CASSINGIIEYGYTF. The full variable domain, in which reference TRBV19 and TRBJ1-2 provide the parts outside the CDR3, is DGGITQSPKYLFRKEGQNVTLSCEQNLNHDAMYWYRQDPGQGLRLIYYSQIVNDFQKGDIAEGYSVSREKKESFPLTVTSAQKNPTAFYLCASSINGIIEYGYTFGSGTRLTVV.

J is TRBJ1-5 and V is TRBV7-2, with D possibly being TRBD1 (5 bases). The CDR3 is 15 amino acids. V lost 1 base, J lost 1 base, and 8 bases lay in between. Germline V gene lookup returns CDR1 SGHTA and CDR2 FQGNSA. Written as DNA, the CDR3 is TGTGCCAGCAGCTTAGTGGGGGGGAGCAATCAGCCCCAGCATTTT. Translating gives CASSLVGGSNQPQHF.

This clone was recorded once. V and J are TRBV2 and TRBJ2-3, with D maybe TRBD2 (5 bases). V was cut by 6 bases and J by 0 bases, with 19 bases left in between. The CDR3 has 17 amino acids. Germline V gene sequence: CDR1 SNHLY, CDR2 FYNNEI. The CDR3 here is CASRLGGLLGSTDTQYF. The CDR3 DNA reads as TGTGCCAGCAGGCTAGGTGGACTCCTGGGCAGCACAGATACGCAGTATTTT.

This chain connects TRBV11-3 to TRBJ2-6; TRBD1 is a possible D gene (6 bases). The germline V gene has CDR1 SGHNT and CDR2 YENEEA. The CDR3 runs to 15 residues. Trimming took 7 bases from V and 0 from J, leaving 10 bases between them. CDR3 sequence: CASNDRSSGANVLTF. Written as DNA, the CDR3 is TGTGCCAGCAACGACAGGAGCTCTGGGGCCAACGTCCTGACTTTC.

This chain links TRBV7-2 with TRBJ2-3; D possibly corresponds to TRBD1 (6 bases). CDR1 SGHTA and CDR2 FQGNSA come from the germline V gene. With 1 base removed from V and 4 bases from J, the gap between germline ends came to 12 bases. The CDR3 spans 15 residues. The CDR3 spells CASSLEGVRADTQYF. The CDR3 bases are TGTGCCAGCAGCTTAGAGGGGGTGAGGGCAGATACGCAGTATTTT. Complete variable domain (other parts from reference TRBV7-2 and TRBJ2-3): GAGVSQSPSNKVTEKGKDVELRCDPISGHTALYWYRQSLGQGLEFLIYFQGNSAPDKSGLPSDRFSAERTGGSVSTLTIQRTQQEDSAVYLCASSLEGVRADTQYFGPGTRLTVL.

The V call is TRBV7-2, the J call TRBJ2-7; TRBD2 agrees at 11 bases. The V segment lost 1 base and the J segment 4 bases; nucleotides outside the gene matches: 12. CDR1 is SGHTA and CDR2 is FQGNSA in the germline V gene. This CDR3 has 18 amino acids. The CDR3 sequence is CASSLVAATGTSGYEQYF. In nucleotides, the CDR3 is TGTGCCAGCAGCTTAGTTGCAGCAACCGGGACTAGCGGTTACGAGCAGTACTTC. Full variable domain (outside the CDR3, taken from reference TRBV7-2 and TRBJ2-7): GAGVSQSPSNKVTEKGKDVELRCDPISGHTALYWYRQSLGQGLEFLIYFQGNSAPDKSGLPSDRFSAERTGGSVSTLTIQRTQQEDSAVYLCASSLVAATGTSGYEQYFGPGTRLTVT.

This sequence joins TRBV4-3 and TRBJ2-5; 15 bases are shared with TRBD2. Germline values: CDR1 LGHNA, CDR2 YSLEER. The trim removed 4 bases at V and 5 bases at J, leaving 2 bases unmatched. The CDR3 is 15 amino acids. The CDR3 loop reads CASSPGLAGGETQYF. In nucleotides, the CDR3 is TGCGCCAGCAGCCCAGGACTAGCGGGAGGGGAGACCCAGTACTTC.

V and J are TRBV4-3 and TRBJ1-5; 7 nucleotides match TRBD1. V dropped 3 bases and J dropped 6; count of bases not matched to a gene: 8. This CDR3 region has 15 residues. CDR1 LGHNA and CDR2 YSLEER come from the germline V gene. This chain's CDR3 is CASSQDDRVAQPQHF. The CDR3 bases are TGCGCCAGCAGCCAGGACGACAGGGTCGCTCAGCCCCAGCATTTT.

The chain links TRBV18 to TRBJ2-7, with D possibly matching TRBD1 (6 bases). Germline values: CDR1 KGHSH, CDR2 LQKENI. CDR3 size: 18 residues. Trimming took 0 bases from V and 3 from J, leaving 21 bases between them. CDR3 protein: CASSPPDNLRDNFYEQYF. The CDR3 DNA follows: TGTGCCAGCTCACCACCGGATAACCTCCGGGACAACTTCTACGAGCAGTACTTC.